This T cell receptor (beta chain) was documented in a study of radiation and T cells in renal cell carcinoma (dated by TCRdb to about 2020). Broadly, across the study: Samples came from a clinical trial, in which primary renal cell carcinomas received 15 Gy stereotactic body radiation therapy followed by nephrectomy 4 weeks later. In total, approximately 51 samples, comprising around 26 tumors and some 27 peripheral blood samples, were subjected to TCR beta sequencing. Across all 50 or so samples, 4,016,671 unique CDR3 nucleotide sequences, encoding 2,658,974 unique CDR3 amino acid sequences, were identified. Broad study findings and their caveats: Top tumor clonotypes rose in blood from baseline to 2 weeks post-radiation, then contracted by 4 weeks, suggesting transient expansion of tumor-resident clones. Effects of radiation dose or scheduling on the TCR repertoire could not be addressed with the single-armed trial design. Because no pretreatment tumor biopsies were available, whether clonotypes were present in the tumor at baseline could not be determined. Dynamics of the blood repertoire were not tracked past 4 weeks after treatment.

Details on this clone: The antigen it recognizes is unknown. Base-call qualities are not available, and no considerably larger clone is one nucleotide away. The sample holds other DNA sequences that translate to the same CDR3.

Following the manufacturer's recommendations, the immunoSEQ kit was used to generate TCR beta libraries from genomic DNA. For library preparation, a first multiplex PCR was performed with proprietary primers, followed by a second PCR in which unique barcodes were added, and bead cleanups were performed after each round. A positive control reaction and a negative control reaction, both provided in the kit, were run with every batch of samples. The final libraries were assessed on an Agilent 4200 TapeStation D1000 ScreenTape, pooled by volume, and quantified by qPCR. An Illumina NextSeq500 fitted with a MidOutput 150-cycle cartridge performed the sequencing, running 156 Read1 cycles and 15 Index1 cycles with the kit's custom primers. The pooled library was loaded at approximately 1.1 pM with an approximately 20% PhiX control spike-in. The study's own analysis went as follows. Vendor-processed data were analyzed in R, and a clonotype was defined as all T cells sharing the same CDR3 nucleotide sequence. For clone abundance analyses, frequencies were normalized to the 10,000 most abundant clones per sample. Before analysis, public T cell clones were removed, and these numbered fewer than five per sample on average. A difference in abundance of at least 32-fold between compartments was used to define tumor-enriched and baseline blood-enriched clonotypes. A beta-binomial differential abundance model was used to identify clonotypes that expanded or contracted between blood time points. Tumor-blood repertoire similarity was measured with the Baroni-Urbani and Buser coefficient, and group comparisons used two-tailed Wilcoxon tests in R. This is the immuneACCESS table as TCRdb keeps it, with only in-frame sequences that have V and J called. A part of the clones is gone; compared with another copy, unresolved V genes explain less than half, and the rest is unexplained. Clone size and the V and J calls come from that table; the DNA yielded D and trimming. The sample records around 130,000 clones, 75% to 85% of which are singletons. The ten largest account for approximately 2% of the sample.

The sample's time point label, in plain terms: blood 2 weeks post-SBRT. The label giving this sample's treatment or condition can be read as: 15 Gy SBRT to primary tumor, nephrectomy 4 weeks later. Serial peripheral blood from radiation-treated patients was sampled at baseline, 2 weeks and 4 weeks after SBRT to track tumor-enriched clonotypes. Renal cell carcinoma with clear cell pathology was present in all patients. The QIAamp DNA Blood Mini Kit (Qiagen) was used to prepare genomic DNA for TCR sequencing. The analyses included just those samples that passed every quality control check. From cysteine to phenylalanine, the CDR3 is 14 amino acids long. Kept here is only the CDR3 DNA, which spans 42 bases and is read in frame from base 1. Germline trimming: 1 base from V, 2 bases from J; junction bases outside gene matches: 2. In the germline V gene, CDR1 corresponds to MGHRA and CDR2 to YSYEKL.

This TCR came from a woman aged 55-70 years with renal cell carcinoma. The sequence is built from TRBV4-1 and TRBJ2-7, and 7 junctional nucleotides match TRBD1. The sample was blood, taken from a patient whose treatment included radiotherapy and nephrectomy. At the DNA level, the sequence is TGCGCCAGCAGCCAAGGGACAGGTACCTACGAGCAGTACTTC. The resulting protein is CASSQGTGTYEQYF.